This T cell receptor (beta chain) was profiled in a study of CD4 T cells in relation to SARS-CoV-2 and coronaviruses. Comment on this clone: The antigen remains unidentified. At the DNA level, this CDR3 is encoded by other sequences in the same sample as well.

Sequencing was performed with immunoSEQ multiplex PCR; in TCRdb, only in-frame clones are kept and a portion is missing. The profile shows 21,000 or so clones, 75% to 85% of them singletons. CD4+ T cells from unexposed donors were obtained before the COVID-19 pandemic (2011-2018). CD4+ T cells were isolated from the cells after around 11 days of culture. The TCR was taken from a human donor in good health. Sequencing input: CD4+ T cells from PBMCs, cultured in vitro.

The CDR3 loop reads CASSYLQGNTEAFF. Here the CDR3 DNA reads TGTGCCAGCAGTTACTTACAGGGTAACACTGAAGCTTTCTTT. This chain uses TRBV6-5 with TRBJ1-1, with TRBD1 as a possible D gene (6 bases). CDR1 and CDR2 (germline): MNHEY, SVGAGI. This CDR3 is built from 14 residues. Trimming stripped 1 base from V and 2 bases from J, with 8 bases between.